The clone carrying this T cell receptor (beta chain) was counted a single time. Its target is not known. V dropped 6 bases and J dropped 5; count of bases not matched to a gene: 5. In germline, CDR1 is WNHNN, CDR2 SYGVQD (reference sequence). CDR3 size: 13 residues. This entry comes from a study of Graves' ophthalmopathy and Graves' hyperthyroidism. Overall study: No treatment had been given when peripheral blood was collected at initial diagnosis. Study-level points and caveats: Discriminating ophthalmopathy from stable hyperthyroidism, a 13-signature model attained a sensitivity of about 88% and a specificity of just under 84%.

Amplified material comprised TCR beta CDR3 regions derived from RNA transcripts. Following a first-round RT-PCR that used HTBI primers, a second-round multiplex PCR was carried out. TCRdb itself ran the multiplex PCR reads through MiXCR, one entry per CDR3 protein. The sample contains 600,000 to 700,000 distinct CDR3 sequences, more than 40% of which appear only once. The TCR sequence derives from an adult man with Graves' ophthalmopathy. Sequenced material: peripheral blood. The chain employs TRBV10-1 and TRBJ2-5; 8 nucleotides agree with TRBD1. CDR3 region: CASRAGGMETQYF. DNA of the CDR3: TGCGCCAGCAGAGCAGGGGGCATGGAGACCCAGTACTTC.